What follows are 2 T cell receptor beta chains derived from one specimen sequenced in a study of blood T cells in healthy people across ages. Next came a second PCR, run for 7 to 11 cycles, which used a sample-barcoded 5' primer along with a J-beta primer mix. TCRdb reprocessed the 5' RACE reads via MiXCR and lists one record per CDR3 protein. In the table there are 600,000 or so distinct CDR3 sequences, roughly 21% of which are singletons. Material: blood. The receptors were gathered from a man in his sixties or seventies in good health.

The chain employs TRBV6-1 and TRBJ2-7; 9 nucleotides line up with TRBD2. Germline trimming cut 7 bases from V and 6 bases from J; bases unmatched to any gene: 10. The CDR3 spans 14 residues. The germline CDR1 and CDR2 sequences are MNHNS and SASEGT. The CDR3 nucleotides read TGTGCCAGCATCTCCCCCGGGACTAGCCTCGAGCAGTACTTC. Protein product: CASISPGTSLEQYF.

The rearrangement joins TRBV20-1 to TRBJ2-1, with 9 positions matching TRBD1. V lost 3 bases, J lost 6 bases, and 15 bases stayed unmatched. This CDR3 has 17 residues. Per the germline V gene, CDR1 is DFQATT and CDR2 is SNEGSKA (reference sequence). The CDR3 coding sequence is TGCAGTGCTAGCAAAACCGGCCGGACAGGGGACGGCAATGAGCAGTTCTTC. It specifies CSASKTGRTGDGNEQFF.